This T cell receptor (beta chain) was identified during a study of blood T cell repertoires in COVID-19. Study details: Donors in the United States, Italy and Spain gave samples during acute or convalescent COVID-19.

The table came from immunoSEQ multiplex PCR; TCRdb's copy has only in-frame clones and leaves some out. This sample has 150,000 to 200,000 clones; 65% to 90% occur once, and the top ten carry 4% to 6.5%. Trimming took 6 bases from V and 9 from J, leaving 12 bases between them. Germline assignment: CDR1 SEHNR and CDR2 FQNEAQ (reference sequence). The CDR3 totals 12 residues. The chain combines TRBV7-9 with TRBJ2-4, with a possible D match to TRBD2 (5 bases). The sample taken for sequencing was PBMCs or T cells enriched from blood (not recorded which). The TCR sequence derives from a woman aged 55-69 years with acute COVID-19. The CDR3 loop is CASSSEGVIQYF. CDR3 sequence (DNA): TGTGCCAGCAGTAGTGAGGGAGTCATTCAGTACTTC.